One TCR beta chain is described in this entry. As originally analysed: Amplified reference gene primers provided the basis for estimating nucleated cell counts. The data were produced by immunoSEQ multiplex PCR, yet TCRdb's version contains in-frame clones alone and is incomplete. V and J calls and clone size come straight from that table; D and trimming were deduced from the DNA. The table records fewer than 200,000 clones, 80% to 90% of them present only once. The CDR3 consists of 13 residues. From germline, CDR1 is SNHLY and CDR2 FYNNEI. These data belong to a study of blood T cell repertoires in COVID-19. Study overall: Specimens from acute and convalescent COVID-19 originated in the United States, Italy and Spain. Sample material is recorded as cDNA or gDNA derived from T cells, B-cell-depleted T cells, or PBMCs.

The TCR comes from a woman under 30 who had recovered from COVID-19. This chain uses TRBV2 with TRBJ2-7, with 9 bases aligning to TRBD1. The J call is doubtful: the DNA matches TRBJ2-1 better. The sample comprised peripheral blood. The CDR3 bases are TGTGCCAGCAGACAGGGGGCTTTCAATGAGCAGTTCTTC. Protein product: CASRQGAFNEQFF.